The 3 T cell receptor beta chains given below trace back to one sample, sequenced in a study of spatial heterogeneity in lung cancer (dated by TCRdb to the late 2010s). This specimen's time point label, per the study, means: blood at routine non-recurrence follow-up after resection. Receptors were amplified or captured by 5' RACE. The instrument given in TCRdb is NextSeq 500. Using fastp trimming at Q25 and MiXCR clonotype assembly, TCRdb reanalyzed the public sequencing data and kept in-frame beta chains. When rows share a CDR3 protein, they turn into one entry using the most common DNA and genes. Across this sample there are more than 75,000 distinct CDR3 sequences, with 15% to 20% seen only once. In total, the top ten clones hold 20% to 25% of the sample. Sequenced material: PBMCs, taken at follow-up. The source is a male donor with early-stage non-small cell lung cancer.

A few counts support this clonotype. The CDR3 DNA reads TGCGCCAGCAGCCAAGTGGGAGGGGGCGCTGAGACCCAGTACTTC. Translating it yields CASSQVGGGAETQYF. The chain has TRBV4-3 and TRBJ2-5; D is possibly TRBD1 or TRBD2 (7 bases each). Trimming pared 1 base from V and 5 bases from J, leaving 14 bases between. Germline lookup yields CDR1 LGHNA and CDR2 YSLEER. The CDR3 is made up of 15 amino acids.

This clonotype has a handful of counts. The V gene is TRBV20-1, the J gene TRBJ1-2, with 10 bases fitting TRBD1. The germline V gene encodes CDR1 DFQATT and CDR2 SNEGSKA (reference sequence). The CDR3 totals 14 residues. V shed 5 bases and J 4 bases; nucleotides not matched to a gene: 7. CDR3 sequence reads: CSAPPGQGSYGYTF. The CDR3 DNA is TGCAGTGCTCCTCCGGGACAGGGGTCCTATGGCTACACCTTC.

V and J are TRBV21-1 and TRBJ1-2. TRBV21-1 is a listed pseudogene. The CDR3 sequence is 9 residues long. In nucleotides, the CDR3 is TGTGCCAGCAGCACGAGCTACACCTTC. It translates to CASSTSYTF.